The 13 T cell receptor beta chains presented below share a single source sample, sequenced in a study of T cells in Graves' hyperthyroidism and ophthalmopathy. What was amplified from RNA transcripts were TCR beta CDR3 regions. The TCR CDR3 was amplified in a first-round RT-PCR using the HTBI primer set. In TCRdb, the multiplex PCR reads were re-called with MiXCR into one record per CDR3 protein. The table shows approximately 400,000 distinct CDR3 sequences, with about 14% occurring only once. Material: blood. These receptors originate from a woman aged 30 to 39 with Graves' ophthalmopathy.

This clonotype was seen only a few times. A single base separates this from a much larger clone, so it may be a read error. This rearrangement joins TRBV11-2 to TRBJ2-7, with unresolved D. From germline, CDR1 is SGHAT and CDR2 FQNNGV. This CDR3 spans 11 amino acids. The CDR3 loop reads CASSPNYGQYF. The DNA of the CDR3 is TGTGCCAGCAGCCCTAACTACGGGCAGTACTTC.

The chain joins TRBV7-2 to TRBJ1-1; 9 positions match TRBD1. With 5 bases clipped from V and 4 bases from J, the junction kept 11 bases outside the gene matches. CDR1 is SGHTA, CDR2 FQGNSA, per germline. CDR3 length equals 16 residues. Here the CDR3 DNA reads TGTGCCAGCAGCCCACAATGGGGACAGGGATTCACTGAAGCTTTCTTT. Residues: CASSPQWGQGFTEAFF. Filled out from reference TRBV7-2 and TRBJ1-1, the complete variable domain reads GAGVSQSPSNKVTEKGKDVELRCDPISGHTALYWYRQSLGQGLEFLIYFQGNSAPDKSGLPSDRFSAERTGGSVSTLTIQRTQQEDSAVYLCASSPQWGQGFTEAFFGQGTRLTVV.

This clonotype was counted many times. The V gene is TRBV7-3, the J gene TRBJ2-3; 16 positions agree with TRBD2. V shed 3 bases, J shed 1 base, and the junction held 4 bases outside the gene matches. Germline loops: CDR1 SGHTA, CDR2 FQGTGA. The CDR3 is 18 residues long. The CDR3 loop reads CASSLGLAGGPGTDTQYF. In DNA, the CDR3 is TGTGCCAGCAGCTTGGGACTAGCGGGGGGGCCTGGCACAGATACGCAGTATTTT.

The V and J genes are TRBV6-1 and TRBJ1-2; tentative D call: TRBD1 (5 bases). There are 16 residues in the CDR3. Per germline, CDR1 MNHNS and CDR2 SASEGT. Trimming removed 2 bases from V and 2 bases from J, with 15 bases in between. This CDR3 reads CASSESAGSPNYGYTF. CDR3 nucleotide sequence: TGTGCCAGCAGTGAATCGGCAGGGTCCCCAAACTATGGCTACACCTTC.

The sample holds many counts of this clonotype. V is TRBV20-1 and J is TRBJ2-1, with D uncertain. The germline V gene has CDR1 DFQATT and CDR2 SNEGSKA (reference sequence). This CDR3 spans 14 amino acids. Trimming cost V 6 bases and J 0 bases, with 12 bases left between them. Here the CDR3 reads CSARARSSYNEQFF. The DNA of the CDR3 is TGCAGTGCGCGAGCTAGAAGCTCCTACAATGAGCAGTTCTTC.

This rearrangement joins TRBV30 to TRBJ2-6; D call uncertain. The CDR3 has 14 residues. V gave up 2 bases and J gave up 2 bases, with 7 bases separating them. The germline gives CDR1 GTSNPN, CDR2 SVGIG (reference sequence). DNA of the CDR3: TGTGCCTGGAGTACAAGGACTGGGGCCAACGTCCTGACTTTC. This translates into CAWSTRTGANVLTF.

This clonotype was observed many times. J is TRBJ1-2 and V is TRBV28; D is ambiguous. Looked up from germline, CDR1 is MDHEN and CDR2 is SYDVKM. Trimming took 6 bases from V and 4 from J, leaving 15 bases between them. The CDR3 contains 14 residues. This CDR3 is CASSSRDSLYGYTF. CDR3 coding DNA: TGTGCCAGCAGCTCGAGAGACTCTCTCTATGGCTACACCTTC.

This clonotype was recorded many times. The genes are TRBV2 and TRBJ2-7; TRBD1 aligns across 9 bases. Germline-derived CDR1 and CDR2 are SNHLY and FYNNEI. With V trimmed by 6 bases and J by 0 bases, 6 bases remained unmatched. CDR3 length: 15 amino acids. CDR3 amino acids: CASSAGQGLSYEQYF. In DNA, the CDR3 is TGTGCCAGCAGCGCGGGACAGGGACTCTCCTACGAGCAGTACTTC.

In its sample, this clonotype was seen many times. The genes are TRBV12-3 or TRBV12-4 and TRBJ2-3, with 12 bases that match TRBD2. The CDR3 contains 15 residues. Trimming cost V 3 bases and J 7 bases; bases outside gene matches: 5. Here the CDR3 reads CASSFSSGGAHTQYF. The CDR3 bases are TGTGCCAGCAGTTTCTCTAGCGGGGGGGCCCATACGCAGTATTTT.

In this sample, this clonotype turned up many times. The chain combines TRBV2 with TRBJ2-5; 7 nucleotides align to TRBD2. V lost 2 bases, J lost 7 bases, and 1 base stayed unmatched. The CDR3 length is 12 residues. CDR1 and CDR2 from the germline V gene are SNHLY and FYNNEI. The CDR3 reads CASSELAATQYF. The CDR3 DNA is TGTGCCAGCAGTGAACTAGCGGCGACCCAGTACTTC.

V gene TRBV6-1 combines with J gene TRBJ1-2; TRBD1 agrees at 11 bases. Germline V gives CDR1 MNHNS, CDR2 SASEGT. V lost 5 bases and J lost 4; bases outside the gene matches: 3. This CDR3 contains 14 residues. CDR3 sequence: CASSRGQGAYGYTF. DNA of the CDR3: TGTGCCAGCAGTAGAGGACAGGGGGCCTATGGCTACACCTTC.

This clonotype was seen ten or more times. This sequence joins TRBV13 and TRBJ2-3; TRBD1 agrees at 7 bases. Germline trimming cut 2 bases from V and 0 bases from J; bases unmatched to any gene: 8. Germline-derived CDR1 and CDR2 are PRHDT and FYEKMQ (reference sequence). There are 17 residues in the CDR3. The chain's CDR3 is CASSLPGQETSTDTQYF. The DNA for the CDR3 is TGTGCCAGCAGCTTACCAGGACAGGAAACTAGCACAGATACGCAGTATTTT.

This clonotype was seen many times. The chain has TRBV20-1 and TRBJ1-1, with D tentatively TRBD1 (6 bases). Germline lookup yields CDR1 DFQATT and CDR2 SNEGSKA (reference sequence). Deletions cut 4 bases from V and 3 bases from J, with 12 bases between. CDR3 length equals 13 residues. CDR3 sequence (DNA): TGCAGTGCTAACACAGGGCGGGACACTGAAGCTTTCTTT. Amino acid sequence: CSANTGRDTEAFF.